Described below is a single T cell receptor beta chain sequence and its context. This clone's antigen is unknown. Nothing much larger sits one base from this clone, and base qualities are not available. The sample belongs to a study of blood T cell repertoires in COVID-19 (dated by TCRdb to about 2020). Background for the entire study: Samples covering the acute and convalescent phases of COVID-19 were provided by collaborators in the United States, Italy and Spain. The prospective study material was composed of cDNA or gDNA derived from T cells, B-cell-depleted T cells, or PBMCs. The dataset comprised deeply sampled blood TCRbeta repertoires from subjects exposed to, actively infected with, or recovered from COVID-19. The repertoires were released in a freely available public database meant as a resource for research on the immune response to SARS-CoV-2. The samples were drawn from the first 160 participants of the ongoing ImmuneRACE study and from over a thousand subjects provided by 6 global collaborators. Nearly every sample came with metadata listing a de-identified subject ID, COVID-19 status, age in years and sex. Where HLA class I and class II types were available, the types were taken from metadata supplied by the sample provider, not from assay-based typing.

Findings and caveats that apply to the study as a whole: The amount of clinical and demographic metadata varied by source and participant and was provided uncurated.

TCRbeta CDR3 regions were amplified from genomic DNA by means of the immunoSEQ Assay, a bias-controlled multiplex PCR. The study's processing was this. The number of nucleated cells in each sample was estimated from the amplification of reference gene primers within the assay. Sequence reads were collapsed and filtered to measure the absolute abundance of every unique TCRbeta CDR3 rearrangement. For each sample, productive Simpson clonality was calculated as the square root of Simpson's diversity index over productive rearrangements. The source is immuneACCESS, and TCRdb retained only in-frame sequences with V and J called. Part of the clones is not carried over; for the studies checked, unresolved V genes explain less than half of this, and the remainder is unexplained. The DNA gave D and trimming, while V, J and clone size come from that table. This sample has approximately 270,000 clones in its table, and 80% to 85% of those were observed once. Together, the top ten hold approximately 14% of the sample.

One collaborating source in Seattle enrolled patients while the patients were actively infected and followed the patients over time throughout the course of disease. Collaborating institutions collected whole blood in K2EDTA tubes following their own protocols. For TCRbeta analysis, collaborator samples were shipped as frozen whole blood, as isolated PBMCs, or as DNA extracted from either sample type. The CDR3 holds 16 amino acids from the cysteine to the phenylalanine. Of the read, only the CDR3 DNA is kept; its 48 bases are in frame from base 1. The germline V gene (reference sequence) provides CDR1 LGHDT and CDR2 YNNKEL. V is cut back by 1 base and J by 3 bases, with 5 bases in the junction unmatched.

The chain is made from TRBV3-1 (or the pseudogene TRBV3-2) and TRBJ2-3, with 9 bases in between that match TRBD2. The clonotype originates from a person between 65 and 80 years old with COVID-19, enrolled during active disease. The material sequenced was peripheral blood. The nucleotide sequence reads TGTGCCAGCAGCCAAGTAGCGGGGGCAGGGACAGATACGCAGTATTTT. It is translated as CASSQVAGAGTDTQYF.